This TCR beta chain was profiled in a study of metastatic and nonmetastatic thyroid tumors (dated by TCRdb to between 2020 and 2021). Regarding the complete study: The researchers compared repertoires between peripheral blood samples and tumor or nodule tissue samples from patients with malignant or benign thyroid disease. What the research found in general, with its limitations: In both blood and tumor samples, TCR beta diversity was reported to be significantly higher in malignant tumors than in benign nodules.

No patient had received any treatment before thyroid surgery. Patient clinical samples collected from the early 2010s to the late 2010s were retrospectively analysed using T-cell receptor beta sequencing. The trim is 5 bases for V and 6 bases for J, with a gap of 20 bases between the germline ends. The CDR3, cysteine through phenylalanine, is 16 amino acids long. Solely the CDR3 DNA is kept, with 48 bases framed from the first base. The germline V gene encodes CDR1 MDHEN and CDR2 SYDVKM. The library was produced with PCR. The listed sequencing device is Illumina HiSeq 4000. The TCR beta-chain CDR3 region of each patient was profiled by high-throughput sequencing. On the authors' methods: CDR3 differences across clinicopathological groups were used to build a classifier for discriminating distant-metastatic papillary thyroid cancer patients. Repertoire diversity was assessed with the Shannon index, and tumor-blood repertoire similarity with the Morisita-Horn index. TCRdb reran the public reads through fastp at Q25 and MiXCR, keeping productive beta chains. The V and J calls come from TCRdb's annotation, not from the publication. The sample table lists 10,000 to 15,000 clones, roughly 31% of them with a count of one. The top ten constitute around 16% of the sample.

This clone was found many times. It has no known antigen specificity. Per-base quality was not reported, and no clone a single base away is much larger than it. The sample carries other DNA sequences with the same CDR3. The origin of this receptor is a male donor with papillary thyroid cancer or a benign thyroid nodule (not recorded which). Some clones in this sample may be carry-over from other donors' samples. Sequenced input: tumor tissue. The sequence links TRBV28 to TRBJ2-4; the D gene may be TRBD1 or TRBD2, since each aligns over 6 bases. The nucleotides read TGTGCCAGCAGTCCACCGACAGGAAAGGGAGGAAACATTCAGTACTTC. Its protein is CASSPPTGKGGNIQYF.